This TCR beta chain appears in the sequencing data of a study of OX40 agonist ivuxolimab in advanced cancers. For the study in its entirety: Ivuxolimab was an agonistic, fully human IgG2 monoclonal antibody directed against OX40 (CD134), a costimulatory receptor. Intravenous ivuxolimab was administered to patients every 2 weeks at six dose levels: 0.01, 0.1, 0.3, 1.5, 3 and 10 mg/kg. Of the roughly 51 dose-escalation patients, hepatocellular carcinoma was present in roughly 19, melanoma in approximately 15, renal cell carcinoma in 9 and head and neck cancer in 9. In the dose-escalation cohort, more than 80% of patients were male, and the mean age was roughly 60 years with a range of 23 to 79. Patients were allowed to have had prior anti-PD-1, anti-PD-L1 or anti-CTLA-4 therapy, and around 40% of the dose-escalation patients had previously received checkpoint inhibitors. Partial responses occurred in three dose-escalation patients, of whom one had hepatocellular carcinoma and two had cutaneous melanoma. The point of sequencing TCRbeta in the periphery was to test whether ivuxolimab changed TCR sequence diversity and drove clonal T-cell expansion. The paper describes the monotherapy dose-escalation part (N = 52 patients) of the phase I trial of ivuxolimab. What the authors observed across the whole study: In the 0.1-3.0 mg/kg groups, partial responders were among the patients with the lowest normalized peripheral clonal expansion, particularly in CD8+ T cells. Clonal expansion of both CD4+ and CD8+ blood T cells was observed from baseline to week 6 at doses 0.1 to 3.0 mg/kg. After ivuxolimab, CD8+ T cells had more expanded clones than CD4+ T cells on average. Low levels of normalized T-cell clonal expansion were also seen in some patients who did not respond. Antigen specificity was not determined for the clonally expanded peripheral T cells.

Genomic DNA was extracted from sorted cells for sequencing of the TCRbeta CDR3 region. The immunoSEQ Assay was used to sequence the TCRbeta CDR3 regions. This is the immuneACCESS table as TCRdb keeps it, with only in-frame sequences that have V and J called. A part of the clones is gone; compared with another copy, unresolved V genes explain less than half, and the rest is unexplained. The sample data list about 70,000 clones, and 80% to 95% of these were observed just once. The ten largest account for 7.6% of the sample. Patients with a history of autoimmune disease or receiving systemic immunosuppression were excluded from the trial. Peripheral blood for TCR sequencing was collected from all dose cohorts at baseline, on cycle 4 day 1, and on cycle 7 day 1. The samples were taken from a phase I, first-in-human, multicenter, open-label dose-escalation trial of ivuxolimab. The trial enrolled adults with locally advanced or metastatic head and neck squamous cell, hepatocellular, melanoma or renal cell carcinoma. Before TCR sequencing, CD4+ and CD8+ T cells were separately sorted from peripheral blood.

With regard to this clone: Its antigen is still unknown. Base qualities are not provided; no much larger clone lies one nucleotide away.

Sequencing was performed on CD4+ or CD8+ T cells sorted from blood, taken in a trial of the OX40 agonist ivuxolimab. This TCR came from an adult with an advanced solid tumor such as melanoma, head and neck, liver or kidney cancer.

The bases read TGTGCCAGCAGCCCGTCGGCAAATACCCTCAATGAGCAGTTCTTC. This encodes CASSPSANTLNEQFF. This sequence uses TRBV7-9 and TRBJ2-1, with no confident D gene call. The CDR3 covers 15 residues, taking in both the cysteine and the phenylalanine. Of all the DNA, just the CDR3 is kept, 45 bases in frame from base 1. V is shortened by 5 bases, J by 6 bases, and the region joining them spans 17 bases. CDR1 is given as SEHNR and CDR2 as FQNEAQ, both from the germline V gene (reference sequence). The full variable domain, completed from the reference TRBV7-9 and TRBJ2-1 proteins outside the CDR3, reads DTGVSQNPRHKITKRGQNVTFRCDPISEHNRLYWYRQTLGQGPEFLTYFQNEAQLEKSRLLSDRFSAERPKGSFSTLEIQRTEQGDSAMYLCASSPSANTLNEQFFGPGTRLTVL.